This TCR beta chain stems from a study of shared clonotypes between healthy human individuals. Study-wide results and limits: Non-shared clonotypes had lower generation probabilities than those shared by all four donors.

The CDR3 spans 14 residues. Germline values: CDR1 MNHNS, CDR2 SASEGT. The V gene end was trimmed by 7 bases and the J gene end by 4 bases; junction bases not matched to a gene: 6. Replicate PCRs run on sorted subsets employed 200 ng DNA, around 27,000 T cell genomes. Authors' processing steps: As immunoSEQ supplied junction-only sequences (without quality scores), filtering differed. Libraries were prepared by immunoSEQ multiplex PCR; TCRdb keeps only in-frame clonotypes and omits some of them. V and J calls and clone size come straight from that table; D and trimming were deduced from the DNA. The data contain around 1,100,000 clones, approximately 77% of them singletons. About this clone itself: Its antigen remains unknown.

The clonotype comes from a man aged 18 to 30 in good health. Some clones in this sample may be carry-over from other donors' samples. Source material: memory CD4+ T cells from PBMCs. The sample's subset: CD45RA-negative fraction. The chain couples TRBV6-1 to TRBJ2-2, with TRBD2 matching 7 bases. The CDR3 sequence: CASTLGGGTGELFF. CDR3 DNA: TGTGCCAGCACGCTGGGGGGGGGCACCGGGGAGCTGTTTTTT.